This paragraph reports one TCR beta chain. Antigen: not known. The sample comes from a study of cytomegalovirus exposure and HLA in healthy donors. Germline CDR1 LNHDA, CDR2 SQIVND (reference sequence). Trimming at V came to 4 bases and at J to 6 bases, leaving 2 bases not matched to a gene. This CDR3 spans 13 amino acids. Whole-study results and caveats: The majority of TCR sequences were rare, yet some public TCRs appeared in many donors.

Primers: 60 Vbeta forward and 13 Jbeta reverse. Profiled with immunoSEQ multiplex PCR; TCRdb holds only in-frame clones, not every one. The table shows about 270,000 clones, with 70% to 90% occurring only once. Sequencing was carried out using PBMCs. This clonotype was sampled from a man in his forties in good health and CMV-seropositive. The V call is TRBV19, the J call TRBJ2-3; 9 nucleotides match TRBD1. The CDR3 is CASSNRGLDTQYF. CDR3 nucleotide sequence: TGTGCCAGTAGTAACAGGGGGCTTGATACGCAGTATTTT.